The clone carrying this T cell receptor (beta chain) was detected a few times. As yet, its antigen is unknown. The CDR3 is made up of 12 amino acids. V lost 8 bases and J 8 bases, leaving 15 bases between the germline ends. Germline V gene lookup returns CDR1 LNHNV and CDR2 YYDKDF (reference sequence). This entry is derived from a study of T-cell reconstitution after alpha-beta-depleted transplantation in children. General observations from the study: T-cell numbers and diversity one year post-transplant derived largely from freshly generated T cells. About two months after transplant, alpha-beta T cells reportedly came from several hundred expanded graft clones.

The TCRbeta library was prepared with unique molecular identifiers. TCRdb used MiXCR to reprocess the PCR reads, holding one entry per CDR3 protein. The sample yields 190,000 or so distinct CDR3 sequences, about 6% seen once. The chain carries TRBV15 and TRBJ1-2; no clear D. The sample here was PBMCs, taken before TCRalphabeta/CD19-depleted stem cell transplant. The sequence came from a girl under three years old with combined immunodeficiency, due to receive a stem cell transplant. CDR3 DNA: TGTGCCACCGTGTCCCCAGGCGGAGGCTACACCTTC. The encoded protein is CATVSPGGGYTF.